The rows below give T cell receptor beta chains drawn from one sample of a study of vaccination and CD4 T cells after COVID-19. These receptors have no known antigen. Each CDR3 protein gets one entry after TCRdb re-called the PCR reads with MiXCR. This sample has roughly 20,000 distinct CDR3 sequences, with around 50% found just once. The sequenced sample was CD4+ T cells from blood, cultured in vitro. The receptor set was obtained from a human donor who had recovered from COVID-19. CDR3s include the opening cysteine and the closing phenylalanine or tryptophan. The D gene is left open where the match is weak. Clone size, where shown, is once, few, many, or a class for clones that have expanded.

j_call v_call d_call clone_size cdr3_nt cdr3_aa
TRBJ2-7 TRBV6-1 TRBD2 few TGTGCCAGCAGGCAGACTAGCGGAAACTACGAGCAGTACTTC CASRQTSGNYEQYF
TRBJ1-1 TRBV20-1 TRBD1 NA TGCAGTGCTAGCCCGGCACAGGGGGCAGAGACTGAAGCTTTCTTT CSASPAQGAETEAFF
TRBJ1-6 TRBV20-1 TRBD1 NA TGCAGTACTCGGGACAGCTATAATTCACCCCTCCACTTT CSTRDSYNSPLHF
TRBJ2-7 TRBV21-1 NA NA TGTGCCAGCAGCATTCTCGGGGGGGGAGGGTATCCCTACGAGCAGTACTTC CASSILGGGGYPYEQYF
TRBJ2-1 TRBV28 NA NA TGTGCCAGCCATGCGGGATCAGTCAATGAGCAGTTCTTC CASHAGSVNEQFF
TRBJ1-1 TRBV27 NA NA TGCACCAGCAGTTTATCCACAGTGGGGGCCGCGGGGACTGAAGCTTTCTTT CTSSLSTVGAAGTEAFF
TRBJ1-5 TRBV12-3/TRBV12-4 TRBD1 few TGTGCCACCCAGGGACAGGGAGATCAGCCCCAGCATTTT CATQGQGDQPQHF
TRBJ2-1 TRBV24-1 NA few TGTGCCACCAGTGAAAGGAGGGATGAGCAGTTCTTC CATSERRDEQFF
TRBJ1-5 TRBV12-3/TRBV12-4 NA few TGTGCCAGCAGTTTGGAGCAACTAGATTTGCCCCAGCATTTT CASSLEQLDLPQHF
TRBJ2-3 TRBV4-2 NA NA TGTGCCAGCAGCCACGCAGAGAGTGCTAGCACAGATACGCAGTATTTT CASSHAESASTDTQYF
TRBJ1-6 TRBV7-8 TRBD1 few TGTGCCAGCAGCTTAAGCCAGGGGGGTACTGATTCACCCCTCCACTTT CASSLSQGGTDSPLHF
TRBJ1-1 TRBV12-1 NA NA TGTGCCAGCAGCTTTCTCTGCGCACACCGTATGAACACTGAAGCTTTCTTT CASSFLCAHRMNTEAFF
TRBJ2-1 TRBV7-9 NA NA TGTGCCAGCAGCGCCGGGAAGAGATACAATGAGCAGTTCTTC CASSAGKRYNEQFF
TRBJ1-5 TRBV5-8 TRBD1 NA TGTGCCAGCAGCCGGTCCCGGGACAGGGCCGGGGGCAATCAGCCCCAGCATTTT CASSRSRDRAGGNQPQHF
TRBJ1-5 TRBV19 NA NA TGTGCCAGTAGGCGGACAGCGAATCAGCCCCAGCATTTT CASRRTANQPQHF
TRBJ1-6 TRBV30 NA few TGTGCCTGGAGCCCGGGATCACCCCTCCACTTT CAWSPGSPLHF
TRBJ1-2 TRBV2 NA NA TGTGCCAGCAGTGAACTGGACCTCTATGGCTACACCTTC CASSELDLYGYTF
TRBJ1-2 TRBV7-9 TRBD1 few TGTGCCAGCAGCTTAGGGGACAGGGTCCCCTATAGCTATGGCTACACCTTC CASSLGDRVPYSYGYTF
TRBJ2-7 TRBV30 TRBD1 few TGTGCCTGGGACAGGGGAAAACACGAGCAGTACTTC CAWDRGKHEQYF
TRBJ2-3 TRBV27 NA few TGTGCCAGCAGTTCCCCGCTGAAGACAGATACGCAGTATTTT CASSSPLKTDTQYF
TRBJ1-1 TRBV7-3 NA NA TGTGCCAGCAGCTTACAGGCGAACACTGAAGCTTTCTTT CASSLQANTEAFF
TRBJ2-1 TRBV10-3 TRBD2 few TGTGCCATTTCTATAGGACTAGCGGATAATGAAGGGCAGTTCTTC CAISIGLADNEGQFF
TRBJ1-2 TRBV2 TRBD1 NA TGTGCCAGCAGTCCCAGGGGGGAGGGTGGCTACACCTTC CASSPRGEGGYTF
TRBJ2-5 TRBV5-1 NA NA TGCGCCAGCAGCATCCAAGAGACCCAGTACTTC CASSIQETQYF
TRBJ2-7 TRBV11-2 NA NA TGTGCCAGCAGCTTAGAAGGGTCCGAGCAGTACTTC CASSLEGSEQYF
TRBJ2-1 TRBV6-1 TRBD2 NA TGTGCCAGCAGGAGACGTAGACTAGCGGGAGGGCCAGGGAATGAGCAGTTCTTC CASRRRRLAGGPGNEQFF
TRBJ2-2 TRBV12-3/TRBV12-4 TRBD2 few TGTGCCAGCAGTCAGGGACTAGCGGGAGGTGCAAACACCGGGGAGCTGTTTTTT CASSQGLAGGANTGELFF
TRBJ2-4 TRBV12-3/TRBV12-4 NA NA TGTGCCAGCAGTCCTCTAGGTGGAGTCAAAAACATTCAGTACTTC CASSPLGGVKNIQYF
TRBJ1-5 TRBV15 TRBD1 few TGTGCCACCAGCAGAGATCTGGGACAGACCCTTCCGCCCCAGCATTTT CATSRDLGQTLPPQHF
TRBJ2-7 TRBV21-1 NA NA TGTGCCAGCAGCAAAAGAGTCCGGGGGTGCTCCTACGAGCAGTACTTC CASSKRVRGCSYEQYF
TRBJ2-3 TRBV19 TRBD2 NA TGTGCCAGTAGGCCGGGTAGCGGGCTGTACGATACGCAGTATTTT CASRPGSGLYDTQYF
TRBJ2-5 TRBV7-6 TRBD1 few TGTGCCAGCAGCCCGCCAGGGGGTCAAGAGACCCAGTACTTC CASSPPGGQETQYF
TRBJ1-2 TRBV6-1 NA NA TGTGCCAGCGGGGGCACCTTAAGAGGGTATGGCTACACCTTC CASGGTLRGYGYTF
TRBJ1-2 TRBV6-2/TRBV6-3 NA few TGTGCCAGCAGTTACCCCCCCGCTTTTCGACGAGATGGCTACACCTTC CASSYPPAFRRDGYTF
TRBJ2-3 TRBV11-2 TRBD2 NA TGTGCCAGCAGCTTAACCGGGAGGGGTAGCGGGAGGCCAGATACGCAGTATTTT CASSLTGRGSGRPDTQYF
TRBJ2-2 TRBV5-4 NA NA TGTGCCAGCAGCGCGATGGTGGGAGGACCGAACACCGGGGAGCTGTTTTTT CASSAMVGGPNTGELFF
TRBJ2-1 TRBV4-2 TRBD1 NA TGTGCCAGCAGCCAGAACTGGGGACAGAGAAACAATGAGCAGTTCTTC CASSQNWGQRNNEQFF
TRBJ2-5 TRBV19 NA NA TGTGCCAGTAGTATTGGGGGGGCTCGTCACCGGACCCAGTACTTC CASSIGGARHRTQYF
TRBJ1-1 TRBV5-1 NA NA TGCGCCAGCAGCTTTTGGGGGGAGACTGAAGCTTTCTTT CASSFWGETEAFF
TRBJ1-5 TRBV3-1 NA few TGTGCCAGCAGCCAACTTCCGGATCAGCCCCAGCATTTT CASSQLPDQPQHF
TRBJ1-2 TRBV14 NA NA TGTGCCAGCAGCTTCATGAAAGGGGGGAACTATGGCTACACCTTC CASSFMKGGNYGYTF
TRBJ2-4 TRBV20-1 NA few TGCAGTGCTAGCGGAGCCAAAAACATTCAGTACTTC CSASGAKNIQYF
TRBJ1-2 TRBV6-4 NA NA TGTGCCAGCAGTGACTCCGGAGCCAAACTTTCCTATGGCTACACCTTC CASSDSGAKLSYGYTF
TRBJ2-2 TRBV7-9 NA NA TGTGCCAGCAGCTTAGGGAGGTTCGGGGTCCCGAACACCGGGGAGCTGTTTTTT CASSLGRFGVPNTGELFF
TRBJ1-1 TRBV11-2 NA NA TGTGCCAGCAGCTTGGTAGGGGGGGACACTGAAGCTTTCTTT CASSLVGGDTEAFF
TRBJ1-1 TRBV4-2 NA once TGTGCCAGCAGCCAAGGGGGGGCCATGAACACTGAAGCTTTCTTT CASSQGGAMNTEAFF